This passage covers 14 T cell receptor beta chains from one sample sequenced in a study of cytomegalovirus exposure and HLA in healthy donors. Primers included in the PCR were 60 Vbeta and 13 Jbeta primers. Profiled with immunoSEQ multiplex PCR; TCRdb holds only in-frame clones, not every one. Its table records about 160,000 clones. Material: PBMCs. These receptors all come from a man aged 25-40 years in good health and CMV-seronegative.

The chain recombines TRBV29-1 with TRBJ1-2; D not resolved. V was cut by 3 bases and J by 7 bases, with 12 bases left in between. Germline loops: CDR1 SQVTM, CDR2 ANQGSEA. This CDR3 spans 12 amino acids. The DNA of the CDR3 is TGCAGCGTTGAGAGTGGAGGTCTTGGCTACACCTTC. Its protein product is CSVESGGLGYTF.

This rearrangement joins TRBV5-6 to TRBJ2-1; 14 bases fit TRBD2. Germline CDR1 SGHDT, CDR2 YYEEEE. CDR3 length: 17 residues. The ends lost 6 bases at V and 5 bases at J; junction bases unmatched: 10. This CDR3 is CASNPGTSGSGDNEQFF. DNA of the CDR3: TGTGCCAGCAATCCCGGGACTAGCGGGAGCGGCGACAATGAGCAGTTCTTC.

CDR3 coding DNA: TGTGCCAGCACCCCAGGGACTGCGAACACTGAAGCTTTCTTT. Amino acid sequence: CASTPGTANTEAFF. This chain uses TRBV27 with TRBJ1-1, with D perhaps TRBD1 (5 bases). Trimming removed 7 bases at V and 1 base at J, with 13 bases between. Per germline, CDR1 MNHEY and CDR2 SMNVEV (reference sequence). The CDR3 spans 14 residues.

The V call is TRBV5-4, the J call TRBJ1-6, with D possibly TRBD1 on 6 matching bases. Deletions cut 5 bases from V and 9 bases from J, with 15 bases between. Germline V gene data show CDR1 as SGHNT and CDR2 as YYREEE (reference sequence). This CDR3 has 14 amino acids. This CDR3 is CASRVSRGGSPLHF. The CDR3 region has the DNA TGTGCCAGCAGGGTTAGCAGGGGCGGTTCACCCCTCCACTTT.

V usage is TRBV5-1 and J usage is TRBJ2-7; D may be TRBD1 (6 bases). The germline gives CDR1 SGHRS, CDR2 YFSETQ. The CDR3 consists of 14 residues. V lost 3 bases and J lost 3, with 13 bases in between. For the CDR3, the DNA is TGCGCCAGCAGCTCCGGCGGACAGCTCTACGAGCAGTACTTC. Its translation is CASSSGGQLYEQYF.

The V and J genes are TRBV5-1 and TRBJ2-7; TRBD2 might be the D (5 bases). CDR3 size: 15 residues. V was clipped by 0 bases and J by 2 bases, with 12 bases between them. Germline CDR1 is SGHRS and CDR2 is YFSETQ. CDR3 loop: CASSLAPTNAYEQYF. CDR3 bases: TGCGCCAGCAGCTTGGCCCCGACTAACGCCTACGAGCAGTACTTC.

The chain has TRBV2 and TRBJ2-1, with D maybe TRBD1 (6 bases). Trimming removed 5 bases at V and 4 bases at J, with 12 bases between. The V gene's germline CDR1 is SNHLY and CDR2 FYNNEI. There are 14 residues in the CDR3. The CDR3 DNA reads TGTGCCAGCAGTCCGACAGGAACTTACAATGAGCAGTTCTTC. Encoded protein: CASSPTGTYNEQFF.

CDR3 in DNA: TGCAGCGTCACCCCCGGAGCGGCAGCCTACAATGAGCAGTTCTTC. Amino acid sequence: CSVTPGAAAYNEQFF. The chain employs TRBV29-1 and TRBJ2-1, with a weak D call TRBD2 (5 bases). The CDR3 runs 15 residues. Trimming stripped 6 bases from V and 2 bases from J, with 17 bases between. From germline, CDR1 is SQVTM and CDR2 ANQGSEA.

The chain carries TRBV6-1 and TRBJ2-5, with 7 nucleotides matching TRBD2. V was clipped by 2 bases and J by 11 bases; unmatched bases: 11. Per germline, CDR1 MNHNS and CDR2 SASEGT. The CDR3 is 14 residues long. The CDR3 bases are TGTGCCAGCAGTGAATCGCATTCGGGGGGAAAGCAGTACTTC. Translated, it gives CASSESHSGGKQYF.

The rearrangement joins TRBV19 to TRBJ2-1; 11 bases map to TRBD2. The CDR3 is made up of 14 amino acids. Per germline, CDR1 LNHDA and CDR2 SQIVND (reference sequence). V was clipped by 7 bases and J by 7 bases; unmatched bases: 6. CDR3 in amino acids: CASTLLAGGNEQFF. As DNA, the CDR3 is TGTGCCAGTACCCTCTTAGCGGGGGGGAATGAGCAGTTCTTC.

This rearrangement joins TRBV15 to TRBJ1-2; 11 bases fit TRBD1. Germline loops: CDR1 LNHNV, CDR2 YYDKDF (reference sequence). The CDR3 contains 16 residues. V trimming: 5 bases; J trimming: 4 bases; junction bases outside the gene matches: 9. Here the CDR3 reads CATSPPDRGLGYGYTF. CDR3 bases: TGTGCCACCAGCCCTCCGGACAGGGGGCTCGGCTATGGCTACACCTTC.

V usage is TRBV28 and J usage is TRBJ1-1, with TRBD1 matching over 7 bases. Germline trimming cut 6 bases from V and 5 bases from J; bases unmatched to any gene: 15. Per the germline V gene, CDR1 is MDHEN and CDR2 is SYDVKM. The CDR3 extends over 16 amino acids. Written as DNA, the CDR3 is TGTGCCAGCAGCGACGGGGAGAGGGGGCGGGATACTGAAGCTTTCTTT. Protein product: CASSDGERGRDTEAFF.

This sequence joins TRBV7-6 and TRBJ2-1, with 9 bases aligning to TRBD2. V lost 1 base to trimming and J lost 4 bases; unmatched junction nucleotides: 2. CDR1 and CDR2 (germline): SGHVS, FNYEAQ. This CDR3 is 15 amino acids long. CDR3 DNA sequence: TGTGCCAGCAGCTTAGTAGCGGGAGCTTACAATGAGCAGTTCTTC. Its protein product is CASSLVAGAYNEQFF.

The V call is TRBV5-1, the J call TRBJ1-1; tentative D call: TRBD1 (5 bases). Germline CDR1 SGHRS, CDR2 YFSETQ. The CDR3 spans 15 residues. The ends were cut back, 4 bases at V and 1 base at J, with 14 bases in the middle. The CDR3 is CASSHTPDTNTEAFF. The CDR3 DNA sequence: TGCGCCAGCAGCCACACCCCGGACACGAACACTGAAGCTTTCTTT.